Listed below are T cell receptor beta chains from one sample, sequenced in a study of spatial heterogeneity in lung cancer. MiXCR was run by TCRdb on the 5' RACE reads, yielding one entry per CDR3 protein. In the table there are tens of thousands of distinct CDR3 sequences, roughly 8% of which are singletons. The specimen comprised PBMCs, sampled at surgery. The receptors stem from a male donor with early-stage non-small cell lung cancer. The CDR3 runs from the conserved cysteine through the conserved F or W. The order of the fields is J gene, V gene, D gene, clone size, CDR3 DNA, CDR3 protein. A D gene is named only where the DNA matches it firmly. Some rows mark clone size as missing; the rest say once, few, many or name a class of expanded clone.

J gene: TRBJ1-5; V gene: TRBV12-3/TRBV12-4; D gene: -; clone size: few; CDR3 DNA: TGTGCCAGCAGTTCCAGACGGCAGCCCCAGCATTTT; CDR3 protein: CASSSRRQPQHF
J gene: TRBJ1-5; V gene: TRBV25-1; D gene: TRBD1; clone size: -; CDR3 DNA: TGTGCCAGCAGTGACTACAGGGGGCATCAGCCCCAGCATTTT; CDR3 protein: CASSDYRGHQPQHF
J gene: TRBJ1-2; V gene: TRBV24-1; D gene: TRBD1; clone size: many; CDR3 DNA: TGTGCCACCAGTGACTCGGACAGGGGGCTTTATGGCTACACCTTC; CDR3 protein: CATSDSDRGLYGYTF
J gene: TRBJ2-1; V gene: TRBV7-2; D gene: TRBD1; clone size: many; CDR3 DNA: TGTGCCAGCAGCACCGGACAGGGGTCCTACAATGAGCAGTTCTTC; CDR3 protein: CASSTGQGSYNEQFF
J gene: TRBJ2-7; V gene: TRBV27; D gene: -; clone size: -; CDR3 DNA: TGTGCCAGCAGTTTATCGCAGGGTTCCTACGAGCAGTACTTC; CDR3 protein: CASSLSQGSYEQYF
J gene: TRBJ2-6; V gene: TRBV28; D gene: -; clone size: many; CDR3 DNA: TGTGCCAGCAGTTTGATTCCTGGGGATTCTGGGGCCAACGTCCTGACTTTC; CDR3 protein: CASSLIPGDSGANVLTF
J gene: TRBJ1-1; V gene: TRBV7-2; D gene: -; clone size: many; CDR3 DNA: TGTGCCAGCAGCTTAGATGGGGCTTTGAACACTGAAGCTTTCTTT; CDR3 protein: CASSLDGALNTEAFF
J gene: TRBJ1-5; V gene: TRBV29-1; D gene: -; clone size: -; CDR3 DNA: TGCAGCGTTGGAGAAGGGTTGCAGCCCCAGCATTTT; CDR3 protein: CSVGEGLQPQHF
J gene: TRBJ1-2; V gene: TRBV14; D gene: -; clone size: many; CDR3 DNA: TGTGCCAGCAGCCACCGTCGGACCGCCGAGACCACCTTC; CDR3 protein: CASSHRRTAETTF
J gene: TRBJ2-3; V gene: TRBV6-2/TRBV6-3; D gene: TRBD2; clone size: many; CDR3 DNA: TGTGCCAGCATCCTTACTAGCGGTGCAGATACGCAGTATTTT; CDR3 protein: CASILTSGADTQYF
J gene: TRBJ1-2; V gene: TRBV27; D gene: TRBD1; clone size: many; CDR3 DNA: TGTGCCAGCAGTTTCCGCGACAGGGCCGGCTACACCTTC; CDR3 protein: CASSFRDRAGYTF
J gene: TRBJ2-5; V gene: TRBV20-1; D gene: -; clone size: few; CDR3 DNA: TGCAGTGCTTTAGAGGGGGGGTTGGAGACCCAGTACTTC; CDR3 protein: CSALEGGLETQYF
J gene: TRBJ2-1; V gene: TRBV14; D gene: TRBD1; clone size: many; CDR3 DNA: TGTGCCAGCTCAATCAGCGGGACAGGGGAATTCTATGAGCAGTTCTTC; CDR3 protein: CASSISGTGEFYEQFF
J gene: TRBJ2-3; V gene: TRBV6-1; D gene: -; clone size: many; CDR3 DNA: TGTGCCAGCAGTGAAGCGCGAGGCGGGCTCACAGATACGCAGTATTTT; CDR3 protein: CASSEARGGLTDTQYF
J gene: TRBJ2-7; V gene: TRBV29-1; D gene: -; clone size: many; CDR3 DNA: TGCAGCGTTGAAGATAGGCAGGGGACTGGCTACGAGCAGTACTTC; CDR3 protein: CSVEDRQGTGYEQYF
J gene: TRBJ2-3; V gene: TRBV11-2; D gene: TRBD2; clone size: many; CDR3 DNA: TGTGCCAGCAGCTTGGGCGGGGGGCCCACAGATACGCAGTATTTT; CDR3 protein: CASSLGGGPTDTQYF
J gene: TRBJ1-6; V gene: TRBV28; D gene: -; clone size: many; CDR3 DNA: TGTGCCAGCACCCCGGCCACATATAATTCACCCCTCCACTTT; CDR3 protein: CASTPATYNSPLHF
J gene: TRBJ2-1; V gene: TRBV3-1; D gene: TRBD2; clone size: -; CDR3 DNA: TGTGCCAGCAGCCAACCGGGACTAACGTACTATGAGCAGTTCTTC; CDR3 protein: CASSQPGLTYYEQFF
J gene: TRBJ2-1; V gene: TRBV29-1; D gene: -; clone size: -; CDR3 DNA: TGCAGCGTTGTATCGTATTCCGAGCAGTTCTTC; CDR3 protein: CSVVSYSEQFF
J gene: TRBJ2-1; V gene: TRBV6-2/TRBV6-3; D gene: -; clone size: many; CDR3 DNA: TGTGCCAGCAGTCCCCGGGCCAACAATGAGCAGTTCTTC; CDR3 protein: CASSPRANNEQFF
J gene: TRBJ1-2; V gene: TRBV7-8; D gene: -; clone size: few; CDR3 DNA: TGTGCCAGCAGCTTAAGCAGGACCTACCCTACTAACTATGGCTACACCTTC; CDR3 protein: CASSLSRTYPTNYGYTF
J gene: TRBJ2-1; V gene: TRBV19; D gene: -; clone size: many; CDR3 DNA: TGTGCCAGTAGTATAAGGACAGCCGGGAATGAGCAGTTCTTC; CDR3 protein: CASSIRTAGNEQFF
J gene: TRBJ1-2; V gene: TRBV7-2; D gene: TRBD1; clone size: many; CDR3 DNA: TGTGCCAGCAGCTTAGCCCAGGGGGGCTATGGCTACACCTTC; CDR3 protein: CASSLAQGGYGYTF
J gene: TRBJ2-5; V gene: TRBV6-1; D gene: TRBD1; clone size: -; CDR3 DNA: TGTGCCAGCAGTGCCGTTTCTGGGACAGGGACGACCCAGTACTTC; CDR3 protein: CASSAVSGTGTTQYF
J gene: TRBJ2-2; V gene: TRBV5-1; D gene: TRBD1; clone size: many; CDR3 DNA: TGCGCCAGCAGCAACAGGGGGTTGGACGGGGAGCTGTTTTTT; CDR3 protein: CASSNRGLDGELFF
J gene: TRBJ2-2; V gene: TRBV7-9; D gene: TRBD1; clone size: -; CDR3 DNA: TGTGCCAGCAGCAGCCGGGACAGGGGGATACGAGACACCGGGGAGTTGTTTTTT; CDR3 protein: CASSSRDRGIRDTGELFF
J gene: TRBJ2-1; V gene: TRBV6-2/TRBV6-3; D gene: TRBD2; clone size: few; CDR3 DNA: TGTGCCAGCAGTCCCCGGACTAGCGGAACCTCCTACAATGAGCAGTTCTTC; CDR3 protein: CASSPRTSGTSYNEQFF
J gene: TRBJ2-1; V gene: TRBV4-1; D gene: TRBD2; clone size: many; CDR3 DNA: TGCGCCAGCAGCCAAAGGACTAGAAACAATGAGCAGTTCTTC; CDR3 protein: CASSQRTRNNEQFF
J gene: TRBJ1-1; V gene: TRBV5-1; D gene: TRBD1; clone size: many; CDR3 DNA: TGCGCCAGCAGACAGGGGACTAAGAACACTGAAGCTTTCTTT; CDR3 protein: CASRQGTKNTEAFF
J gene: TRBJ1-4; V gene: TRBV19; D gene: TRBD1; clone size: many; CDR3 DNA: TGTGCCAGTAGTACAGGGAGACAGGGACTACGGGAAAAACTGTTTTTT; CDR3 protein: CASSTGRQGLREKLFF
J gene: TRBJ2-5; V gene: TRBV28; D gene: TRBD1; clone size: -; CDR3 DNA: TGTGCCAGCAGTGACGCCGGGACAGCACGAAGAACCCAGTACTTC; CDR3 protein: CASSDAGTARRTQYF
J gene: TRBJ1-3; V gene: TRBV29-1; D gene: TRBD1; clone size: many; CDR3 DNA: TGCAGCGTTGAGCAGGGGGCCTCTGGAAACACCATATATTTT; CDR3 protein: CSVEQGASGNTIYF
J gene: TRBJ1-6; V gene: TRBV7-3; D gene: -; clone size: many; CDR3 DNA: TGTGCCAGCAGCTTGGGCAGAAGTAATTCACCCCTCCACTTT; CDR3 protein: CASSLGRSNSPLHF
J gene: TRBJ2-3; V gene: TRBV5-1; D gene: TRBD2; clone size: -; CDR3 DNA: TGCGCCAGCAGCCCCTTAGCGGGAGGGCCCGATACGCAGTATTTT; CDR3 protein: CASSPLAGGPDTQYF
J gene: TRBJ2-5; V gene: TRBV9; D gene: -; clone size: few; CDR3 DNA: TGTGCCAGCAGTTCGGGTGGGGGGACTTGGAGGGAGACCCAGTACTTC; CDR3 protein: CASSSGGGTWRETQYF
J gene: TRBJ2-2; V gene: TRBV24-1; D gene: TRBD1; clone size: -; CDR3 DNA: TGTGCCACCAGTGATTTGGACACAGGGGGCGCGAACACCGGGGAGCTGTTTTTT; CDR3 protein: CATSDLDTGGANTGELFF
J gene: TRBJ2-3; V gene: TRBV29-1; D gene: TRBD1; clone size: medium-sized; CDR3 DNA: TGCAGCGGGGGACAGGGACGCACAGATACGCAGTATTTT; CDR3 protein: CSGGQGRTDTQYF
J gene: TRBJ2-2; V gene: TRBV12-3/TRBV12-4; D gene: TRBD2; clone size: many; CDR3 DNA: TGTGCCAGCAGTTTAATTCGGCGGGGACTATCCCTGAACACCGGGGAGCTGTTTTTT; CDR3 protein: CASSLIRRGLSLNTGELFF
J gene: TRBJ1-1; V gene: TRBV11-1; D gene: -; clone size: -; CDR3 DNA: TGTGCCAGCAGCGAAAACAGGTCCCAGGGGAAAGCTTTCTTT; CDR3 protein: CASSENRSQGKAFF
J gene: TRBJ2-5; V gene: TRBV5-1; D gene: TRBD1; clone size: -; CDR3 DNA: TGCGCCAGCAGCTTGTTGGTAGCAGGGGGCGGGGAGACCCAGTACTTC; CDR3 protein: CASSLLVAGGGETQYF
J gene: TRBJ2-2; V gene: TRBV5-5; D gene: TRBD2; clone size: many; CDR3 DNA: TGTGCCAGCAGCTCCATAGCGGGAGGAAACACCGGGGAGCTGTTTTTT; CDR3 protein: CASSSIAGGNTGELFF
J gene: TRBJ2-2; V gene: TRBV7-8; D gene: -; clone size: many; CDR3 DNA: TGTGCCAGCAGCTTTATAGGGGGGACCCAATTCACCGGGGAGCTGTTTTTT; CDR3 protein: CASSFIGGTQFTGELFF
J gene: TRBJ2-2; V gene: TRBV4-1; D gene: -; clone size: few; CDR3 DNA: TGCGCCAGCAGGTCCACAGGGTTGGGTGACAGCGGGGAGCTGTTTTTT; CDR3 protein: CASRSTGLGDSGELFF
J gene: TRBJ2-2; V gene: TRBV6-2/TRBV6-3; D gene: TRBD2; clone size: many; CDR3 DNA: TGTGCCAGCAATCACCACCGAGGGACTAGCGGGATTTTAGACACCGGGGAGCTGTTTTTT; CDR3 protein: CASNHHRGTSGILDTGELFF
J gene: TRBJ2-5; V gene: TRBV7-2; D gene: -; clone size: many; CDR3 DNA: TGTGCCAGCAGCTCCCCGGGGACCGGGGAGACCCAGTACTTC; CDR3 protein: CASSSPGTGETQYF
J gene: TRBJ2-1; V gene: TRBV7-2; D gene: TRBD2; clone size: few; CDR3 DNA: TGTGCCAGCAGCTTTAGCGGGTCCAGCTCCTACAATGAGCAGTTCTTC; CDR3 protein: CASSFSGSSSYNEQFF
J gene: TRBJ2-3; V gene: TRBV27; D gene: TRBD2; clone size: -; CDR3 DNA: TGTGCCAGCAGGGCTAGCGGTGATACGCAGTATTTT; CDR3 protein: CASRASGDTQYF
J gene: TRBJ1-5; V gene: TRBV20-1; D gene: -; clone size: many; CDR3 DNA: TGCAGTGCTAGCCGCGAATCCGGGAATCAGCCCCAGCATTTT; CDR3 protein: CSASRESGNQPQHF
J gene: TRBJ1-4; V gene: TRBV19; D gene: -; clone size: few; CDR3 DNA: TGTGCCAGTAAGACCGGGACATCAACTAATGAAAAACTGTTTTTT; CDR3 protein: CASKTGTSTNEKLFF